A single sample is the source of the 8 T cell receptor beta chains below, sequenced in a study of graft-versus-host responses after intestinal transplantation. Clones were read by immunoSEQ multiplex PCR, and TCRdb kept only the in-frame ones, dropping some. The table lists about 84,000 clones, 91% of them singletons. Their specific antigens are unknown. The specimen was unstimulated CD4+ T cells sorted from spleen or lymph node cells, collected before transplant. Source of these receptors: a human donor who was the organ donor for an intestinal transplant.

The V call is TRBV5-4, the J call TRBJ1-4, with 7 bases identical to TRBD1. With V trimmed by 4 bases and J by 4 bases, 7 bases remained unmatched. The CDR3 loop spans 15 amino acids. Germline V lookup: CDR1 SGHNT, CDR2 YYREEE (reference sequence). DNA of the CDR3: TGTGCCAGCAGCAACCAGGGACAGATTAATGAAAAACTGTTTTTT. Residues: CASSNQGQINEKLFF.

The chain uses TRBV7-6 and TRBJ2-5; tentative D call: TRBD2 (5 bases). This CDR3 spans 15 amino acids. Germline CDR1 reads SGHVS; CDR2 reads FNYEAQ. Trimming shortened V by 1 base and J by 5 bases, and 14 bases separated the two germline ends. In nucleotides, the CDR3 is TGTGCCAGCAGCTTAGTCGTGACCTCGGGGGAGACCCAGTACTTC. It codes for CASSLVVTSGETQYF.

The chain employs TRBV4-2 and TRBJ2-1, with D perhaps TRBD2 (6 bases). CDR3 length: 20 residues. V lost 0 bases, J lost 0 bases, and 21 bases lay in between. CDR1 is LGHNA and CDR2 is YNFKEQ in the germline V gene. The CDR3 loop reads CASSQDVGLTLRSSYNEQFF. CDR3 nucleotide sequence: TGTGCCAGCAGCCAAGATGTTGGACTAACGCTAAGGAGCTCCTACAATGAGCAGTTCTTC.

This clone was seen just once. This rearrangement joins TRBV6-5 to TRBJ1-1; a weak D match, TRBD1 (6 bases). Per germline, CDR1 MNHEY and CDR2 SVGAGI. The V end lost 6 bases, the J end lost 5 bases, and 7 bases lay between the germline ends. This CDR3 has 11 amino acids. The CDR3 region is CASRQGTEAFF. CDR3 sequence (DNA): TGTGCCAGCAGACAGGGTACTGAAGCTTTCTTT.

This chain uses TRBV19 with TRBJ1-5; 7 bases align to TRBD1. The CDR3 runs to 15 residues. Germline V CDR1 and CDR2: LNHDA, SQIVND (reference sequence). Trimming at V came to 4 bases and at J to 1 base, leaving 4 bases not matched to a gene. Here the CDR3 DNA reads TGTGCCAGTAGTAAAGGGGGACAGAGCAATCAGCCCCAGCATTTT. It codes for CASSKGGQSNQPQHF.

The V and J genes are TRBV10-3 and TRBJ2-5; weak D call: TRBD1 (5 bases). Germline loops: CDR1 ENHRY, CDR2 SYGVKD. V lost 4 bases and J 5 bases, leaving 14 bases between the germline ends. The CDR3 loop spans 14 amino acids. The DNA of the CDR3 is TGTGCCATCAGTGCCTTCAGGGAATCGGAGACCCAGTACTTC. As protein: CAISAFRESETQYF.

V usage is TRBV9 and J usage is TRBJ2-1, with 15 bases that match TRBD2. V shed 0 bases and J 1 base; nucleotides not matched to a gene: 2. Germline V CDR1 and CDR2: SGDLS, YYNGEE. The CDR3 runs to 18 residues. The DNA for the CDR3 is TGTGCCAGCAGCGTAGAGGGACTAGCGGGAGGATCCTACAATGAGCAGTTCTTC. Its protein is CASSVEGLAGGSYNEQFF.

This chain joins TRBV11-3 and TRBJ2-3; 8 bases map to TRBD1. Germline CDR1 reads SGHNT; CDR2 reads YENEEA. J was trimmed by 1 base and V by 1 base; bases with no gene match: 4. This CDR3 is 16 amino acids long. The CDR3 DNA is TGTGCCAGCAGCTTAGCCTCGACAGGGGGCACAGATACGCAGTATTTT. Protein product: CASSLASTGGTDTQYF. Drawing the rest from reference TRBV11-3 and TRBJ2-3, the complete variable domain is EAGVVQSPRYKIIEKKQPVAFWCNPISGHNTLYWYLQNLGQGPELLIRYENEEAVDDSQLPKDRFSAERLKGVDSTLKIQPAELGDSAVYLCASSLASTGGTDTQYFGPGTRLTVL.